These T cell receptor beta chains were read from a single sample in a study of shared clonotypes between healthy human individuals. Assay: immunoSEQ multiplex PCR; the TCRdb copy retains only in-frame clones and omits some. Of over a million clones in the sample, roughly 80% were seen once. The specimen was memory CD4+ T cells sorted from blood. The receptor set was obtained from a man aged 18 to 35 in good health. Each CDR3 is given with its conserved first and last residue. The D gene is left open where the match is weak. Size tells how often a clone was seen (once, few, many) or the class of an expanded clone, and some rows leave it out.

v_call: TRBV30
j_call: TRBJ2-3
clone_size: once
d_call: NA
cdr3_nt: TGTGCCTGGGGAGGGGTACAGTTCACAGATACGCAGTATTTT
cdr3_aa: CAWGGVQFTDTQYF

v_call: TRBV18
j_call: TRBJ2-3
clone_size: NA
d_call: NA
cdr3_nt: TGTGCCAGCTCACCAACTCGCGAGGGCACAGATACGCAGTATTTT
cdr3_aa: CASSPTREGTDTQYF

v_call: TRBV9
j_call: TRBJ1-1
clone_size: NA
d_call: TRBD1
cdr3_nt: TGTGCCAGCAGCACCCCAGGGGGATCGCTGGACACTGAAGCTTTCTTT
cdr3_aa: CASSTPGGSLDTEAFF

v_call: TRBV4-1
j_call: TRBJ2-2
clone_size: few
d_call: TRBD1
cdr3_nt: TGCGCCAGCACCCAGGGGGAGATCGGGGAGCTGTTTTTT
cdr3_aa: CASTQGEIGELFF

v_call: TRBV10-3
j_call: TRBJ1-5
clone_size: NA
d_call: TRBD1
cdr3_nt: TGTGCCATCAGCGGACAGGGGGCTGGGGCGGGACAGCCCCAGCATTTT
cdr3_aa: CAISGQGAGAGQPQHF

v_call: TRBV7-9
j_call: TRBJ1-2
clone_size: few
d_call: NA
cdr3_nt: TGTGCCAGCAGCTTAGGGACGGCAACCGTTCTCTATGGCTACACCTTC
cdr3_aa: CASSLGTATVLYGYTF

v_call: TRBV7-2
j_call: TRBJ1-2
clone_size: NA
d_call: TRBD1
cdr3_nt: TGTGCCAGCAGCGGATCGGGACAGGGGGTCTATGGCTACACCTTC
cdr3_aa: CASSGSGQGVYGYTF

v_call: TRBV7-9
j_call: TRBJ2-3
clone_size: NA
d_call: NA
cdr3_nt: TGTGCCAGCAGCCTTCAGGGGACCAAAACAGATACGCAGTATTTT
cdr3_aa: CASSLQGTKTDTQYF

v_call: TRBV5-4
j_call: TRBJ2-7
clone_size: once
d_call: NA
cdr3_nt: TGTGCCAGCAGCTTCTACCCGGGATCAGACGAGCAGTACTTC
cdr3_aa: CASSFYPGSDEQYF

v_call: TRBV14
j_call: TRBJ2-7
clone_size: once
d_call: NA
cdr3_nt: TGTGCCAGCAGCCCAAGCCGGGGCCCTGGGGGGGAGCAGTACTTC
cdr3_aa: CASSPSRGPGGEQYF

v_call: TRBV15
j_call: TRBJ1-6
clone_size: NA
d_call: TRBD1
cdr3_nt: TGTGCCACCAGCAGAGGGGACAGGCGGGAATATAATTCACCCCTCCACTTT
cdr3_aa: CATSRGDRREYNSPLHF